This passage covers 8 T cell receptor beta chains from one sample sequenced in a study of blood T cell repertoires in COVID-19. Produced via immunoSEQ multiplex PCR; TCRdb's table is partial and in-frame only. The table records some 120,000 clones, around 81% of them present only once. The specimen was peripheral blood. The receptors originated from a woman between 50 and 59 years old with acute or convalescent COVID-19.

The rearrangement uses TRBV3-1 (or the pseudogene TRBV3-2) and TRBJ1-1; TRBD1 is a possible D gene (6 bases). The ends were cut back, 4 bases at V and 0 bases at J, with 21 bases in the middle. Germline lookup yields CDR1 LGHDT and CDR2 YNNKEL (reference sequence). This CDR3 has 18 amino acids. CDR3 loop: CASSPYLVGQGMNTEAFF. The CDR3 DNA sequence: TGTGCCAGCAGCCCGTATCTCGTCGGTCAGGGGATGAACACTGAAGCTTTCTTT.

This clone was observed a few times. The CDR3 spells CASSQIPGLADSYEQYF. The CDR3 DNA follows: TGCGCCAGCAGCCAAATACCGGGACTAGCGGATTCCTACGAGCAGTACTTC. The chain uses TRBV4-1 and TRBJ2-7; 11 bases agree with TRBD2. From germline, CDR1 is MGHRA and CDR2 YSYEKL. The CDR3 totals 17 residues. J lost 1 base, V lost 2 bases, and 7 bases had no gene match.

A few counts support this clone. This sequence joins TRBV5-1 and TRBJ1-1; the match to TRBD1 covers 7 bases. The trim removed 6 bases at V and 5 bases at J, leaving 13 bases unmatched. This CDR3 region has 15 residues. Germline V gene lookup returns CDR1 SGHRS and CDR2 YFSETQ. The CDR3 DNA reads TGCGCCAGCACACTCCTTCAGACAGGGTATACTGAAGCTTTCTTT. It codes for CASTLLQTGYTEAFF.

This clone is a singleton in its sample. CDR3 sequence reads: CASRRTLQRNNEQFF. The CDR3 nucleotides read TGTGCCAGCAGAAGAACCCTGCAGAGGAACAATGAGCAGTTCTTC. The V call is TRBV6-5, the J call TRBJ2-1; D remains ambiguous. Germline loops: CDR1 MNHEY, CDR2 SVGAGI. The CDR3 is 15 residues long. Trimming cost V 6 bases and J 5 bases, with 17 bases left between them.

The J gene is TRBJ1-1, the V gene TRBV6-6; 12 bases align to TRBD1. The CDR3 extends over 14 amino acids. The trim removed 4 bases at V and 5 bases at J, leaving 2 bases unmatched. Germline CDR1 MNHNY, CDR2 SVGAGI (reference sequence). The CDR3 DNA reads TGTGCCAGCAGTTCGGGACAGGGGGCAACTGAAGCTTTCTTT. As protein: CASSSGQGATEAFF.

The CDR3 DNA follows: TGTGCCAGCAGCAGCCAACAGGGGGCGCTTGCTTTCTTT. As protein: CASSSQQGALAFF. The chain couples TRBV5-4 to TRBJ1-1, with 9 bases identical to TRBD1. V dropped 4 bases and J dropped 11; count of bases not matched to a gene: 9. The CDR3 has 13 amino acids. Germline values: CDR1 SGHNT, CDR2 YYREEE (reference sequence).

J is TRBJ2-4 and V is TRBV29-1; perhaps TRBD2 as D (6 bases). The V end was cut by 6 bases, the J end by 3 bases, with 21 bases between. The CDR3 totals 16 residues. Per germline, CDR1 SQVTM and CDR2 ANQGSEA. The CDR3 loop is CSVAPQFGRDKNIQYF. The DNA for the CDR3 is TGCAGCGTGGCCCCCCAGTTCGGGAGAGACAAAAACATTCAGTACTTC.

This clone is a singleton in its sample. The gene calls are TRBV6-6 and TRBJ2-2; 9 bases are a match to TRBD2. Germline V gene sequence: CDR1 MNHNY, CDR2 SVGAGI (reference sequence). Unmatched junction bases numbered 11, after V lost 5 bases and J lost 4 bases. The CDR3 has 17 residues. In DNA form, the CDR3 reads TGTGCCAGCAGTCCCTTTTTAGCGGGAGTTATCACCGGGGAGCTGTTTTTT. Encoded protein: CASSPFLAGVITGELFF.